This TCR beta chain was observed in a study of T cell responses to AZD1222 COVID-19 vaccine. General observations from the study: Unmutated variant regions reportedly attract nearly half of all spike-specific TCRs. Donor demographics were predominantly white British with a female majority; clonal diversity may be underestimated. A rise in Spike-specific TCR breadth and depth followed two AZD1222 doses.

This CDR3 spans 16 amino acids. The V gene end was trimmed by 4 bases and the J gene end by 1 base; junction bases not matched to a gene: 7. Germline CDR1 is SNHLY and CDR2 is FYNNEI. On this clone: What it recognizes is unknown.

The protocol was immunoSEQ multiplex PCR, while the TCRdb copy is restricted to in-frame clones and leaves out a portion. The sample has 130,000 to 150,000 clones, approximately 89% seen once. The rearrangement joins TRBV2 to TRBJ1-2; TRBD1 agrees at 9 bases. This TCR was recovered from an adult in good health. The sample consisted of peripheral blood, taken on day 0 of MenACWY control vaccination. CDR3 in DNA: TGTGCCAGCAGTGGGCGGGGACAGGGTGGTAACTATGGCTACACCTTC. Protein sequence: CASSGRGQGGNYGYTF.